This TCR beta chain emerged from a study of blood T cell repertoires in COVID-19. Turning to the study itself: Spain, Italy and the United States supplied samples that represented acute and convalescent COVID-19. In each case, the material was cDNA or gDNA derived from T cells, B-cell-depleted T cells, or PBMCs.

Original data processing: For nucleated cells, counts were estimated from reference gene primer amplification. The assay was immunoSEQ multiplex PCR, and TCRdb's table has in-frame clones only and misses some. That table supplies the V and J calls and clone size; D and trimming were determined from the DNA. Among more than 300,000 clones listed, roughly 86% were seen once. Seattle enrolled patients during active infection and tracked them longitudinally. CDR1 is MDHEN and CDR2 is SYDVKM in the germline V gene. The CDR3 covers 14 residues. Trimming took off 6 bases at V and 4 bases at J, with 15 bases between the two ends. This clone was detected only a few times.

Sequencing input: peripheral blood. V usage is TRBV28 and J usage is TRBJ1-2, with D unclear. The TCR originated in a woman aged 70 to 79 with COVID-19, enrolled during active disease. The CDR3 DNA follows: TGTGCCAGCAGACACCCCCGCGCGGGCTATGGCTACACCTTC. It is translated as CASRHPRAGYGYTF.